This TCR beta chain is drawn from a study of blood T cells in healthy people across ages. Combining a sample-barcoded 5' primer with a J-beta primer mix, a second PCR ran for roughly 7 to 12 cycles. Template switching added a 12-random-nucleotide identifier to every cDNA molecule. TCRdb re-derived calls from the 5' RACE reads in MiXCR, one entry per CDR3 protein. The sample records 1.4 million or so distinct CDR3 sequences, less than 45% being singletons. From germline, CDR1 is MNHEY and CDR2 SMNVEV (reference sequence). Trimming cost V 5 bases and J 7 bases; bases outside gene matches: 8. The CDR3 covers 14 residues.

Sequences were obtained from blood. The TCR originated in a woman between 18 and 29 years old in good health. V gene TRBV27 combines with J gene TRBJ2-3; 8 bases line up with TRBD2. The DNA for the CDR3 is TGTGCCAGCAGTCAAGCGGGAGAGGCAAATACGCAGTATTTT. It specifies CASSQAGEANTQYF.